The 9 T cell receptor beta chains in this list originate from one sample, sequenced in a study of T-cell reconstitution after alpha-beta-depleted transplantation in children. Library preparation (for TCRbeta) was performed with unique molecular identifiers. TCRdb re-analysed the PCR reads in MiXCR, keeping a single row per CDR3 protein. The top ten hold less than 4.5% of the sample, which has 360,000 or so distinct CDR3 sequences, roughly 20% seen once. The sequenced sample was PBMCs from the stem cell graft donor, obtained from the stem cell graft. The receptor set was obtained from a human donor who donated a stem cell graft to a child with acute myeloid leukemia.

This clonotype showed up many times. The chain has TRBV20-1 and TRBJ2-1; TRBD2 matches at 8 bases. There are 14 residues in the CDR3. CDR1 DFQATT and CDR2 SNEGSKA come from the germline V gene (reference sequence). Trimming took 6 bases from V and 5 from J; bases not matched to a gene: 9. CDR3 in amino acids: CSADGTRLNNEQFF. The CDR3 coding sequence is TGCAGTGCGGACGGGACTAGGCTCAACAATGAGCAGTTCTTC.

The CDR3 loop reads CASSPTGGVGEQFF. The CDR3, as DNA: TGTGCCAGCAGTCCCACGGGGGGGGTAGGTGAGCAGTTCTTC. The chain combines TRBV12-3 or TRBV12-4 with TRBJ2-1; TRBD2 matches at 8 bases. The CDR3 is 14 amino acids. Germline trimming cut 5 bases from V and 9 bases from J; bases unmatched to any gene: 9.

The sample holds a few counts of this clonotype. The V call is TRBV7-2, the J call TRBJ2-7; D ambiguous. The germline V gene encodes CDR1 SGHTA and CDR2 FQGNSA. The CDR3 length is 13 residues. Trimming cost V 3 bases and J 1 base, with 7 bases left between them. In DNA, the CDR3 is TGTGCCAGCAGCTTTGGACCATCCTACGAGCAGTACTTC. Encoded protein: CASSFGPSYEQYF. Supplemented by reference TRBV7-2 and TRBJ2-7, the full variable domain reads GAGVSQSPSNKVTEKGKDVELRCDPISGHTALYWYRQSLGQGLEFLIYFQGNSAPDKSGLPSDRFSAERTGGSVSTLTIQRTQQEDSAVYLCASSFGPSYEQYFGPGTRLTVT.

This clonotype was counted between two and nine times. The gene calls are TRBV2 and TRBJ2-5; TRBD1 might be the D (6 bases). V dropped 4 bases and J dropped 5 bases, with 14 bases sitting between them. Per the germline V gene, CDR1 is SNHLY and CDR2 is FYNNEI. The CDR3 is 14 amino acids. CDR3 in DNA: TGTGCCAGCAGTGGGGACACCCCGGGGGAGACCCAGTACTTC. This codes for CASSGDTPGETQYF. Based on the CDR3 plus reference TRBV2 and TRBJ2-5, the full variable domain is EPEVTQTPSHQVTQMGQEVILRCVPISNHLYFYWYRQILGQKVEFLVSFYNNEISEKSEIFDDQFSVERPDGSNFTLKIRSTKLEDSAMYFCASSGDTPGETQYFGPGTRLLVL.

The chain links TRBV5-1 to TRBJ2-1, with TRBD1 as a possible D gene (6 bases). Trimming took 2 bases from V and 2 from J, leaving 11 bases between them. Germline V gives CDR1 SGHRS, CDR2 YFSETQ. The CDR3 runs 15 residues. CDR3 region: CASSLQGDAYNEQFF. CDR3 nucleotide sequence: TGCGCCAGCAGCTTACAGGGTGATGCCTACAATGAGCAGTTCTTC.

This clonotype was detected a few times. This chain connects TRBV18 to TRBJ1-5; maybe TRBD1 (5 bases). Germline-derived CDR1 and CDR2 are KGHSH and LQKENI. This CDR3 has 14 amino acids. V was trimmed by 4 bases and J by 7 bases, leaving 14 bases between them. The CDR3, as DNA: TGTGCCAGCTCACTCCAGGGTCAAGGCCAGCCCCAGCATTTT. Protein product: CASSLQGQGQPQHF. Supplemented by reference TRBV18 and TRBJ1-5, the full variable domain reads NAGVMQNPRHLVRRRGQEARLRCSPMKGHSHVYWYRQLPEEGLKFMVYLQKENIIDESGMPKERFSAEFPKEGPSILRIQQVVRGDSAAYFCASSLQGQGQPQHFGDGTRLSIL.

For this clonotype: This clone may be a read error of a much larger clone one base away. Since no conserved phenylalanine or tryptophan closes the CDR3, a read error is the likely cause. This chain connects TRBV29-1 to TRBJ1-1; D is ambiguous. Germline V gene sequence: CDR1 SQVTM, CDR2 ANQGSEA. The CDR3 is 13 residues long. V lost 4 bases and J 1 base, leaving 10 bases between the germline ends. The CDR3 region is CSVAPAGNTEAFY. The CDR3 bases are TGCAGCGTTGCTCCGGCAGGGAACACTGAAGCTTTCTAT.

The table lists this clonotype with many counts. This sequence joins TRBV12-3 or TRBV12-4 and TRBJ2-7, with D perhaps TRBD1 (6 bases). Trimming pared 5 bases from V and 5 bases from J, leaving 19 bases between. The CDR3 loop spans 15 amino acids. This chain's CDR3 is CASSNLNQGGNEQYF. The CDR3 DNA reads TGTGCCAGCAGTAACCTTAACCAAGGGGGTAACGAGCAGTACTTC.

CDR3 DNA sequence: TGTGCCACCAGCAGAGACATGACAGTTACCTACGAGCAGTACTTC. Translation: CATSRDMTVTYEQYF. This sequence joins TRBV15 and TRBJ2-7, with D tentatively TRBD1 (5 bases). The V gene lost 0 bases and the J gene lost 2 bases, with 11 bases spanning the gap. Germline CDR1 and CDR2: LNHNV and YYDKDF (reference sequence). The CDR3 has 15 amino acids.